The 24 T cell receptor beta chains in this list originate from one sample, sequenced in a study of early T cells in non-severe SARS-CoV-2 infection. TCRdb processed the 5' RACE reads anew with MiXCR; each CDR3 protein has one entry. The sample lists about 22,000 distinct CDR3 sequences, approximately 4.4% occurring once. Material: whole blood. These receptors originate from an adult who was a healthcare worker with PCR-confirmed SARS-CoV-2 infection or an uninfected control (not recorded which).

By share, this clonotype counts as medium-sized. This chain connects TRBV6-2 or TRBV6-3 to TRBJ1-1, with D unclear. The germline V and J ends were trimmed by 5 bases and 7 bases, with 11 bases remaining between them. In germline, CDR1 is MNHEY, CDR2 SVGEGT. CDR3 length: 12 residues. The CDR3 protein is CASSNGLFEAFF. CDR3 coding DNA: TGTGCCAGCAGTAATGGACTTTTTGAAGCTTTCTTT.

The CDR3 DNA reads as TGTGCCAGTAGATCGACAGGGGGCAGGATAAATGAGCAGTTCTTC. Translated: CASRSTGGRINEQFF. The V call is TRBV19, the J call TRBJ2-1; 10 bases agree with TRBD1. Losses at the gene ends were 6 bases for V and 7 bases for J; bases not matched to a gene: 9. CDR3 length: 15 residues. Germline values: CDR1 LNHDA, CDR2 SQIVND (reference sequence).

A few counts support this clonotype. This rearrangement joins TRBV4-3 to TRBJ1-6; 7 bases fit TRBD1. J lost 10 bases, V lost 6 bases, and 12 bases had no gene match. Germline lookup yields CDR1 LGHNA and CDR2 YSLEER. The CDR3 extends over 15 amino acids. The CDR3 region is CASRLERQGLSPLHF. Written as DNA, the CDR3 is TGCGCCAGCAGGTTGGAGAGACAGGGTTTATCACCCCTCCACTTT.

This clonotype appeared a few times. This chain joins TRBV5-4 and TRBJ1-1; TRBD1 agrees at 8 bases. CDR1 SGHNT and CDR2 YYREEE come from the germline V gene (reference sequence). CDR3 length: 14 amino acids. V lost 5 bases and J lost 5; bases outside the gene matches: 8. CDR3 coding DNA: TGTGCCAGCAGTCCCCAGGGGGCAAGAACTGAAGCTTTCTTT. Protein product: CASSPQGARTEAFF.

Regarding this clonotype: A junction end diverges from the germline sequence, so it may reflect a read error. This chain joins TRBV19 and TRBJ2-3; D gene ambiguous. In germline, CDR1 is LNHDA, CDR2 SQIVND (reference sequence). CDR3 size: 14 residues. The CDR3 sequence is CACREPGGTDTQYF. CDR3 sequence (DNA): TGTGCCTGTAGAGAGCCCGGCGGCACAGATACGCAGTATTTT.

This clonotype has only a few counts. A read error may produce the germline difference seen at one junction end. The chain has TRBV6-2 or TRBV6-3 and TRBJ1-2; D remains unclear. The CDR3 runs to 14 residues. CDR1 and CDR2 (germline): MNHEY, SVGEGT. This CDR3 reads CASSYGRTNYGYTF. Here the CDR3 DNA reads TGTGCCAGCAGTTACGGCAGAACCAACTACGGCTACACCTTC.

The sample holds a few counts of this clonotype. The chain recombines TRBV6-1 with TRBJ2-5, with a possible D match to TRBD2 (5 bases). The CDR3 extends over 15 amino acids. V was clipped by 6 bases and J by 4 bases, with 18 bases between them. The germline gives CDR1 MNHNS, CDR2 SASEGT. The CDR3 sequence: CASRLLGIRGETQYF. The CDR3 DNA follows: TGTGCCAGCAGGCTCCTCGGGATCCGGGGAGAGACCCAGTACTTC.

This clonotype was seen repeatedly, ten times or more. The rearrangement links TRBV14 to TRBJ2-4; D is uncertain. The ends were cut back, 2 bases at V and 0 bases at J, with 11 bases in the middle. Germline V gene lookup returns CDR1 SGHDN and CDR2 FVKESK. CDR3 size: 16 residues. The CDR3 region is CASSQFSGLAKNIQYF. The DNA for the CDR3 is TGTGCCAGCAGCCAATTTTCCGGGCTAGCCAAAAACATTCAGTACTTC.

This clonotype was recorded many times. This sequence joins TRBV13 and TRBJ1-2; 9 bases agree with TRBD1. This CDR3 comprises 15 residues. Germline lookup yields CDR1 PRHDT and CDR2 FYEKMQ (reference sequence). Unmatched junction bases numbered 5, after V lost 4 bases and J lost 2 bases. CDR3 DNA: TGTGCCAGCAGCTCCTTACAGGGGGCGAACTATGGCTACACCTTC. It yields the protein CASSSLQGANYGYTF. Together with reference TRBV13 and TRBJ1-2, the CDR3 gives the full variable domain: AAGVIQSPRHLIKEKRETATLKCYPIPRHDTVYWYQQGPGQDPQFLISFYEKMQSDKGSIPDRFSAQQFSDYHSELNMSSLELGDSALYFCASSSLQGANYGYTFGSGTRLTVV.

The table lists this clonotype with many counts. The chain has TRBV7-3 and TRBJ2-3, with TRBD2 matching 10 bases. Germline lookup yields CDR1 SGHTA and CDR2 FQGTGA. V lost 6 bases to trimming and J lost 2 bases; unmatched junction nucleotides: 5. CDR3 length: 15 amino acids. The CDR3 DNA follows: TGTGCCAGCAGTCCTAGCGGGGGATACACAGATACGCAGTATTTT. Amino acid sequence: CASSPSGGYTDTQYF. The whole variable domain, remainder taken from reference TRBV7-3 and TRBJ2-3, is GAGVSQTPSNKVTEKGKYVELRCDPISGHTALYWYRQSLGQGPEFLIYFQGTGAADDSGLPNDRFFAVRPEGSVSTLKIQRTERGDSAVYLCASSPSGGYTDTQYFGPGTRLTVL.

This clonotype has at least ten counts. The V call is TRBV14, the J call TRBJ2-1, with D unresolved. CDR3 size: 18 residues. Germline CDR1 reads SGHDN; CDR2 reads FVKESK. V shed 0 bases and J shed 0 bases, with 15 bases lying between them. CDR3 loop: CASSQEAARRYSYNEQFF. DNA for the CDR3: TGTGCCAGCAGCCAAGAGGCTGCCAGGCGGTACTCCTACAATGAGCAGTTCTTC.

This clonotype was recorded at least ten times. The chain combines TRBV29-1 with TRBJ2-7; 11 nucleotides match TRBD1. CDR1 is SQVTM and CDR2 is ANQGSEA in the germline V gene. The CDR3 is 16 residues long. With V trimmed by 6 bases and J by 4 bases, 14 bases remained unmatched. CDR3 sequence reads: CSVTLTTGTGGYEQYF. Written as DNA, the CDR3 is TGCAGCGTGACCCTAACCACCGGGACAGGGGGGTACGAGCAGTACTTC.

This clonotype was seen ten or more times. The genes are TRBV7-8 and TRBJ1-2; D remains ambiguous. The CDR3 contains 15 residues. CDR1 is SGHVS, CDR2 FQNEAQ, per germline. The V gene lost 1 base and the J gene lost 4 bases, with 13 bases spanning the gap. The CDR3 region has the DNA TGTGCCAGCAGCTTAGTGGCCAGCAACCCCTATGGCTACACCTTC. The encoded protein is CASSLVASNPYGYTF.

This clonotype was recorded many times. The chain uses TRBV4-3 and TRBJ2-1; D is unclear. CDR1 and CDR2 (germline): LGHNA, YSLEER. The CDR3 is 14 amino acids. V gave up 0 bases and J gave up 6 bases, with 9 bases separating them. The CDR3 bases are TGCGCCAGCAGCCAAGATTTTTCAGTCAATGAGCAGTTCTTC. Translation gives CASSQDFSVNEQFF.

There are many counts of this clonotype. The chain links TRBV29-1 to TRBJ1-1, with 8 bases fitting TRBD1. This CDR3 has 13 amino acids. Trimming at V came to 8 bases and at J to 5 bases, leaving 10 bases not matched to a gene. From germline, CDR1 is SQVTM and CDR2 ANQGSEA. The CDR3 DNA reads TGCAGCTCCGTCCCAGGGGGCCGGACTGAAGCTTTCTTT. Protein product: CSSVPGGRTEAFF.

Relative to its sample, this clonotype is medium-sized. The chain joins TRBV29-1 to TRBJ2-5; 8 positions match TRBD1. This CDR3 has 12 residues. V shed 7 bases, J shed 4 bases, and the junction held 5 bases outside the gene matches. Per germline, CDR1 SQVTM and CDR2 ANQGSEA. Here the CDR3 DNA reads TGCAGCGGCGGACAGGGAAGAGAGACCCAGTACTTC. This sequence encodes CSGGQGRETQYF.

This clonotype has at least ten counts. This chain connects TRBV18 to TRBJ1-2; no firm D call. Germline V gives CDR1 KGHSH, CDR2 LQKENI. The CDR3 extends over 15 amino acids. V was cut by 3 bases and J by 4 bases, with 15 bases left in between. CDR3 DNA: TGTGCCAGCTCACCGGGATCGGGCGAGATCTATGGCTACACCTTC. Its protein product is CASSPGSGEIYGYTF. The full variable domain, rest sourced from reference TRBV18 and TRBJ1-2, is NAGVMQNPRHLVRRRGQEARLRCSPMKGHSHVYWYRQLPEEGLKFMVYLQKENIIDESGMPKERFSAEFPKEGPSILRIQQVVRGDSAAYFCASSPGSGEIYGYTFGSGTRLTVV.

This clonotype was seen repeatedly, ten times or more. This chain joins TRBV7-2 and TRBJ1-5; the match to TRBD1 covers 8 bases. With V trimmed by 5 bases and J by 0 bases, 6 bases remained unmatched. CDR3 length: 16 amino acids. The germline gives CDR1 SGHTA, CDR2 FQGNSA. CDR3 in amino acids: CASSATGAYSNQPQHF. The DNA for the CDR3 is TGTGCCAGCAGCGCGACAGGGGCGTATAGCAATCAGCCCCAGCATTTT.

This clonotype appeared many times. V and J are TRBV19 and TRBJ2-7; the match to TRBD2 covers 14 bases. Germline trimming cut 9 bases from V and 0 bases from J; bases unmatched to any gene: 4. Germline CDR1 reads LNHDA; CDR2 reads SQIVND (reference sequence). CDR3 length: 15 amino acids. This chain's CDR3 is CASGLAGGHSYEQYF. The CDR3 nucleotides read TGTGCCAGCGGACTAGCGGGGGGACACTCCTACGAGCAGTACTTC.

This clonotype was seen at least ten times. This CDR3 is CASSGTPNSPLHF. CDR3 in DNA: TGCGCCAGCAGCGGCACGCCCAATTCACCCCTCCACTTT. The chain recombines TRBV5-1 with TRBJ1-6; D gene ambiguous. This CDR3 comprises 13 residues. The V gene lost 4 bases and the J gene lost 7 bases, with 9 bases spanning the gap. Germline assignment: CDR1 SGHRS and CDR2 YFSETQ.

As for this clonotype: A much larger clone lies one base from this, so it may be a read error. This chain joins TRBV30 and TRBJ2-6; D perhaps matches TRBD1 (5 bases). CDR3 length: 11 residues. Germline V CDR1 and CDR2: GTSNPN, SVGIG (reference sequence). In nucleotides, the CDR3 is TGTGGCCGGGCTGGGGCCAACATCCTGACTTTC. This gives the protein CGRAGANILTF.

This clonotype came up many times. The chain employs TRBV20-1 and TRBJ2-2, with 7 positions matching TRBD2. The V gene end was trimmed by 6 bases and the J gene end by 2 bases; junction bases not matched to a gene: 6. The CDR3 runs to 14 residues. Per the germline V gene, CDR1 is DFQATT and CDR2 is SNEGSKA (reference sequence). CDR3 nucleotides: TGCAGTGCCCTCGGGGGGACTAACACCGGGGAGCTGTTTTTT. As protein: CSALGGTNTGELFF.

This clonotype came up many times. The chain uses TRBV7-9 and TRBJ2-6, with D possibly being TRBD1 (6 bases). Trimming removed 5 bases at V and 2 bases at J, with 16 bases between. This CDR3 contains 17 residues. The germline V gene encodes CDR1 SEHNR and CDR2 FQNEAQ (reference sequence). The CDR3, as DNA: TGTGCCAGCAGCCCTTCCAGGGGTCCCACTGGGGCCAACGTCCTGACTTTC. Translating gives CASSPSRGPTGANVLTF. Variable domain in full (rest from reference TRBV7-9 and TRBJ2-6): DTGVSQNPRHKITKRGQNVTFRCDPISEHNRLYWYRQTLGQGPEFLTYFQNEAQLEKSRLLSDRFSAERPKGSFSTLEIQRTEQGDSAMYLCASSPSRGPTGANVLTFGAGSRLTVL.

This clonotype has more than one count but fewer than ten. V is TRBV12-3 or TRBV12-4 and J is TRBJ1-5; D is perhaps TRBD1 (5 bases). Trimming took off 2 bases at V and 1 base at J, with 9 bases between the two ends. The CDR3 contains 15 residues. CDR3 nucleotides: TGTGCCAGCAGTTTATACGGGGGGAGCAATCAGCCCCAGCATTTT. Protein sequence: CASSLYGGSNQPQHF.